The 9 T cell receptor beta chains below all came from one sample that was sequenced in a study of shared clonotypes between healthy human individuals. Profiled with immunoSEQ multiplex PCR; TCRdb holds only in-frame clones, not every one. The table has roughly 1,000,000 clones, around 78% seen once; the top ten hold under 0.65%. Source material: memory CD4+ T cells from PBMCs. Described subset: CD45RA-negative fraction. These receptors were taken from a young man in good health. Some clones in this sample may be carry-over from other donors' samples.

This sequence joins TRBV9 and TRBJ1-5; TRBD1 matches 8 bases. The trim removed 2 bases at V and 5 bases at J, leaving 3 bases unmatched. The CDR3 is made up of 14 amino acids. CDR1 SGDLS and CDR2 YYNGEE come from the germline V gene. The CDR3 spells CASSVDRDDQPQHF. DNA for the CDR3: TGTGCCAGCAGCGTGGACAGGGACGATCAGCCCCAGCATTTT.

The gene calls are TRBV7-9 and TRBJ1-1; a possible D gene is TRBD1 (6 bases). Trimming pared 0 bases from V and 4 bases from J, leaving 18 bases between. CDR3 length equals 17 residues. Germline-derived CDR1 and CDR2 are SEHNR and FQNEAQ (reference sequence). The CDR3 loop reads CASSLAPRVGGGTEAFF. In DNA form, the CDR3 reads TGTGCCAGCAGCTTAGCCCCCCGAGTAGGGGGAGGCACTGAAGCTTTCTTT.

The chain employs TRBV6-1 and TRBJ2-7; the D gene is possibly TRBD1 (5 bases). Germline assignment: CDR1 MNHNS and CDR2 SASEGT. The CDR3 spans 15 residues. V lost 0 bases and J lost 4, with 13 bases in between. CDR3 nucleotides: TGTGCCAGCAGTGAAGCCCCAGGGCCGGTGTACGAGCAGTACTTC. It yields the protein CASSEAPGPVYEQYF.

This clone occurred a few times. The chain carries TRBV28 and TRBJ2-3, with TRBD2 as a possible D gene (7 bases). CDR3 size: 15 residues. Germline V gene lookup returns CDR1 MDHEN and CDR2 SYDVKM. V lost 7 bases and J lost 4, with 18 bases in between. The CDR3 bases are TGTGCCAGCACCCCACTGGGGGGGGCCCCAGATACGCAGTATTTT. It is translated as CASTPLGGAPDTQYF.

Comment on this clone: Distinct nucleotide sequences in the sample also encode this CDR3. J is TRBJ1-1 and V is TRBV6-5; D is possibly TRBD1 (6 bases). CDR3 length: 13 amino acids. Germline CDR1 reads MNHEY; CDR2 reads SVGAGI. V was trimmed by 6 bases and J by 0 bases, leaving 8 bases between them. This CDR3 is CASRRTVNTEAFF. The CDR3 nucleotides are TGTGCCAGCAGAAGGACAGTGAACACTGAAGCTTTCTTT.

V is TRBV29-1 and J is TRBJ2-7, with 10 bases identical to TRBD2. This CDR3 comprises 13 residues. With 4 bases clipped from V and 2 bases from J, the junction kept 2 bases outside the gene matches. Germline V gene lookup returns CDR1 SQVTM and CDR2 ANQGSEA. CDR3 residues: CSVGTSGPYEQYF. The CDR3 DNA is TGCAGCGTTGGGACTAGCGGTCCCTACGAGCAGTACTTC.

This clone was counted a single time. The chain uses TRBV7-3 and TRBJ2-3; 8 bases are a match to TRBD1. Germline V gene sequence: CDR1 SGHTA, CDR2 FQGTGA. The CDR3 has 15 amino acids. After removal of 5 bases from V and 6 bases from J, the junction contained 10 bases not matched to a gene. CDR3: CASSLDRGGGDTQYF. The CDR3 DNA reads as TGTGCCAGCAGCCTCGACAGGGGAGGAGGGGATACGCAGTATTTT.

This chain joins TRBV6-4 and TRBJ2-4, with D perhaps given as TRBD1 or TRBD2 (6 bases each). The germline gives CDR1 MRHNA, CDR2 SNTAGT. The V end lost 4 bases, the J end lost 7 bases, and 14 bases lay between the germline ends. The CDR3 runs 14 residues. Here the CDR3 reads CASSALGGENIQYF. CDR3 coding DNA: TGTGCCAGCAGTGCTCTGGGGGGCGAGAACATTCAGTACTTC.

A remark on this clone: No DNA is shown, since the ends of the CDR3 on it are uncertain; the CDR3 is the one TCRdb lists. Here the CDR3 reads CASILDSMNTEAFF. The chain links TRBV2 to TRBJ1-1; the table calls TRBD1, which could not be checked here. Germline V gene lookup returns CDR1 SNHLY and CDR2 FYNNEI. The CDR3 numbers 14 amino acids, ends counted.